These 18 T cell receptor beta chains came from one sample sequenced in a study of human T cells and chemical hapten exposure. Described time point: patch test 1, 2 weeks after DPC sensitization. Treatment reported: therapeutic diphenylcyclopropenone sensitization with weekly scalp DPC. A single record per CDR3 protein comes from TCRdb applying MiXCR to the RACE reads. This table has fewer than 400,000 distinct CDR3 sequences, about 7% appearing once. The sample here was whole blood, taken in connection with sensitization to the hapten diphenylcyclopropenone (DPC). Receptors were obtained from a woman in her late teens or twenties with alopecia areata. Some clones in this sample may be carry-over from other donors' samples.

The rearrangement uses TRBV27 and TRBJ2-2; the D gene is possibly TRBD2 (5 bases). Per the germline V gene, CDR1 is MNHEY and CDR2 is SMNVEV (reference sequence). The CDR3 has 14 amino acids. Trimming took off 6 bases at V and 8 bases at J, with 16 bases between the two ends. The CDR3 spells CASSSNEAGGELFF. As DNA, the CDR3 is TGTGCCAGCAGCTCGAATGAGGCGGGTGGGGAGCTGTTTTTT.

The gene calls are TRBV7-9 and TRBJ2-3; 8 bases are a match to TRBD1. The CDR3 is 15 residues long. Germline V gene lookup returns CDR1 SEHNR and CDR2 FQNEAQ (reference sequence). J was trimmed by 3 bases and V by 5 bases; bases with no gene match: 7. The CDR3 region is CASSPQGVATDTQYF. CDR3 bases: TGTGCCAGCAGCCCACAGGGGGTGGCAACAGATACGCAGTATTTT.

At least ten counts were recorded for this clonotype. The chain links TRBV12-3 or TRBV12-4 to TRBJ2-7; TRBD2 is a possible D gene (5 bases). Trimming pared 6 bases from V and 5 bases from J, leaving 17 bases between. There are 14 residues in the CDR3. The CDR3 nucleotides read TGTGCCAGCAGGAGGGAGAGGTGGTCCGACGAGCAGTACTTC. It encodes CASRRERWSDEQYF.

The table lists this clonotype with many counts. This sequence joins TRBV10-3 and TRBJ1-2; maybe TRBD1 (5 bases). The CDR3 is 14 amino acids. The germline V and J ends were trimmed by 3 bases and 2 bases, with 10 bases remaining between them. Germline V lookup: CDR1 ENHRY, CDR2 SYGVKD. CDR3 in amino acids: CAISDGGLNYGYTF. The CDR3 nucleotides read TGTGCCATCAGTGATGGGGGATTAAACTATGGCTACACCTTC.

V is TRBV7-9 and J is TRBJ2-1; the D is unclear. This CDR3 is built from 14 residues. Germline CDR1 and CDR2: SEHNR and FQNEAQ (reference sequence). V lost 2 bases and J lost 8, with 13 bases in between. CDR3 DNA: TGTGCCAGCAGCTTATTGGCGAGTACTGATGAGCAGTTCTTC. It specifies CASSLLASTDEQFF.

This clonotype showed up many times. The chain links TRBV6-6 to TRBJ2-2, with TRBD1 matching 10 bases. This CDR3 has 16 residues. Germline CDR1 and CDR2: MNHNY and SVGAGI (reference sequence). The trim removed 6 bases at V and 3 bases at J, leaving 7 bases unmatched. The CDR3 sequence is CASSPTGTGDTGELFF. The CDR3 nucleotides read TGTGCCAGCAGCCCCACCGGGACAGGGGACACCGGGGAGCTGTTTTTT.

In this sample, this clonotype turned up a few times. The chain is built from TRBV12-3 or TRBV12-4 and TRBJ2-4; 8 bases agree with TRBD1. Trimming cost V 8 bases and J 7 bases; bases outside gene matches: 4. The CDR3 runs to 12 residues. The CDR3 nucleotides are TGTGCCAGCCAGGGGGCAGGGAACATTCAGTACTTC. Translated: CASQGAGNIQYF.

This clonotype was detected ten times or more. The chain carries TRBV7-2 and TRBJ1-2, with TRBD1 matching 7 bases. CDR1 SGHTA and CDR2 FQGNSA come from the germline V gene. Trimming at V came to 4 bases and at J to 4 bases, leaving 9 bases not matched to a gene. The CDR3 has 15 residues. CDR3 DNA sequence: TGTGCCAGCAGCTGGGACCGGGACAGCTTCTATGGCTACACCTTC. Translation gives CASSWDRDSFYGYTF.

This clonotype was counted many times. The chain employs TRBV12-3 or TRBV12-4 and TRBJ1-1, with 9 positions matching TRBD1. J gave up 5 bases and V 9 bases, and 4 bases lay outside the gene matches. The CDR3 runs 12 residues. CDR3 region: CASWDRETEAFF. CDR3 coding DNA: TGTGCCAGTTGGGACAGGGAAACTGAAGCTTTCTTT.

Many counts were recorded for this clonotype. The V gene is TRBV19, the J gene TRBJ2-1; D is unresolved. Germline V gene sequence: CDR1 LNHDA, CDR2 SQIVND (reference sequence). This CDR3 is built from 13 residues. The V end lost 6 bases, the J end lost 8 bases, and 14 bases lay between the germline ends. CDR3 nucleotide sequence: TGTGCCAGTAGCCCCACTATGAGCGATGAGCAGTTCTTC. Its translation is CASSPTMSDEQFF.

There are many counts of this clonotype. The chain has TRBV6-6 and TRBJ2-1; D is unclear. This CDR3 spans 11 amino acids. The V gene's germline CDR1 is MNHNY and CDR2 SVGAGI (reference sequence). Trimming shortened V by 5 bases and J by 8 bases, and 7 bases separated the two germline ends. The CDR3 is CASSPAHEQFF. The DNA for the CDR3 is TGTGCCAGCAGTCCCGCCCATGAGCAGTTCTTC.

The genes are TRBV3-1 and TRBJ1-2; D is ambiguous. Germline V CDR1 and CDR2: LGHDT, YNNKEL (reference sequence). The length of the CDR3 is 15 residues. With 0 bases removed from V and 1 base from J, the gap between germline ends came to 9 bases. The CDR3 sequence is CASSQDPRSNYGYTF. For the CDR3, the DNA is TGTGCCAGCAGCCAAGACCCCAGGAGTAACTATGGCTACACCTTC.

This clonotype was detected only a few times. This chain joins TRBV6-5 and TRBJ1-4; 10 bases match TRBD1. The germline gives CDR1 MNHEY, CDR2 SVGAGI. With V trimmed by 4 bases and J by 7 bases, 6 bases remained unmatched. The CDR3 length is 15 residues. The CDR3 region is CASSSRQGATEKLFF. The CDR3 nucleotides read TGTGCCAGCAGTTCCCGACAGGGGGCTACTGAAAAACTGTTTTTT.

In this sample, this clonotype turned up many times. CDR3 sequence (DNA): TGCAGCGTTGAATGGGGTAACACTGAAGCTTTCTTT. The encoded protein is CSVEWGNTEAFF. The J gene is TRBJ1-1, the V gene TRBV29-1; D not certain. Trimming shortened V by 2 bases and J by 2 bases, and 6 bases separated the two germline ends. The CDR3 is 12 residues long. In germline, CDR1 is SQVTM, CDR2 ANQGSEA.

This clonotype was detected only a few times. The V and J genes are TRBV9 and TRBJ1-3; perhaps TRBD1 as D (5 bases). The V and J ends lost 3 bases and 2 bases respectively, with 9 bases between them. Germline V lookup: CDR1 SGDLS, CDR2 YYNGEE. The CDR3 runs 14 residues. CDR3 in DNA: TGTGCCAGCAGCGGACAGACAGCTGGAAACACCATATATTTT. Its translation is CASSGQTAGNTIYF.

This clonotype was seen at least ten times. The chain uses TRBV20-1 and TRBJ2-7; tentative D call: TRBD1 (5 bases). V shed 1 base and J shed 4 bases, with 11 bases lying between them. The CDR3 has 13 residues. Germline V gene sequence: CDR1 DFQATT, CDR2 SNEGSKA (reference sequence). DNA of the CDR3: TGCAGTGCTAGAGCGGATTCAGGGTACGAGCAGTACTTC. Translating gives CSARADSGYEQYF.

This clonotype was observed a handful of times. CDR3 DNA sequence: TGTGCCAGCTCACGTCTCGCCAGCGGGGGTCCAGATACGCAGTATTTT. This encodes CASSRLASGGPDTQYF. The chain is built from TRBV18 and TRBJ2-3; 8 bases agree with TRBD2. Trimming took 4 bases from V and 4 from J; bases not matched to a gene: 10. This CDR3 has 16 amino acids. CDR1 and CDR2 from the germline V gene are KGHSH and LQKENI.

This clonotype was recorded many times. This sequence joins TRBV7-9 and TRBJ2-1; 8 nucleotides line up with TRBD1. The trim removed 6 bases at V and 8 bases at J, leaving 6 bases unmatched. The V gene's germline CDR1 is SEHNR and CDR2 FQNEAQ (reference sequence). The CDR3 extends over 13 amino acids. The CDR3 nucleotides read TGTGCCAGCAGAACAGGGGGAGAATATGAGCAGTTCTTC. Translating it yields CASRTGGEYEQFF.